This is a list of T cell receptor beta chains from one sample in a study of blood T cell repertoires in COVID-19. The protocol was immunoSEQ multiplex PCR, while the TCRdb copy is restricted to in-frame clones and leaves out a portion. The sample lists roughly 72,000 clones; 85% to 90% were seen once. The sequenced sample was peripheral blood. These receptors were obtained from a human donor in a cohort sampled during active COVID-19. CDR3s include the opening cysteine and the closing phenylalanine or tryptophan. Each record gives: D gene, V gene, J gene, clone size, CDR3 DNA, CDR3 protein. A D gene is named only where the DNA matches it firmly. Size is stated for part of the rows, as once, few or many counts, or as a class when the clone is expanded.

TRBD2	TRBV7-3	TRBJ2-1	-	TGTGCCAGCAGCTTTGGACTAGCGGGCTACAATGAGCAGTTCTTC	CASSFGLAGYNEQFF
-	TRBV7-6	TRBJ2-2	-	TGTGCCAGCAGCTTAGCCTCTCCAGGGCCCACCGGGGAGCTGTTTTTT	CASSLASPGPTGELFF
-	TRBV27	TRBJ2-3	-	TGTGCCAGCAGTTTGGAGGGGGCTACAGATACGCAGTATTTT	CASSLEGATDTQYF
TRBD2	TRBV19	TRBJ2-3	-	TGTGCCAGTAGTCCGTCTGGGACTAGCGGGGGGTCAATAATAGATACGCAGTATTTT	CASSPSGTSGGSIIDTQYF
TRBD2	TRBV3-1/TRBV3-2	TRBJ2-1	-	TGTGCCAGCTCCGGATCGCCTAGCGGAAGAAATGAGCAGTTCTTC	CASSGSPSGRNEQFF
-	TRBV9	TRBJ2-7	-	TGTGCCAGCAGCGCCACCGCAGGGTGGAGCTCCTACGAGCAGTACTTC	CASSATAGWSSYEQYF
-	TRBV28	TRBJ2-7	-	TGTGCCAGCAGCCATAGCTTCAGCTCCTACGAGCAGTACTTC	CASSHSFSSYEQYF
TRBD1	TRBV28	TRBJ2-7	-	TGTGCCAGCAGTTTCGGGCAGACAGGGACCTACGAGCAGTACTTC	CASSFGQTGTYEQYF
-	TRBV2	TRBJ2-4	once	TGTGCCAGCAGTGGAGAACAGCTAGCCAAAAACATTCAGTACTTC	CASSGEQLAKNIQYF
-	TRBV6-6	TRBJ1-5	few	TGTGCCAGCAGATCTTTGGGTTCAGGGGCTACTCAGCCCCAGCATTTT	CASRSLGSGATQPQHF
TRBD1	TRBV18	TRBJ1-2	-	TGTGCCAGCTCACCATTTCCGAGACAGGGGGCTTATGGCTACACCTTC	CASSPFPRQGAYGYTF
-	TRBV9	TRBJ1-6	few	TGTGCCAGCAGCGTAGAGGGGTTCACCCTCCACTTT	CASSVEGFTLHF
TRBD2	TRBV4-1	TRBJ2-3	-	TGCGCCAGCAGCCAAGCGGGACTAGCAGCAGATACGCAGTATTTT	CASSQAGLAADTQYF
TRBD1	TRBV7-2	TRBJ2-7	-	TGTGCCAGCAGCACTACGTTGGACAGGGGGCGAACCTACGAGCAGTACTTC	CASSTTLDRGRTYEQYF
-	TRBV7-2	TRBJ1-2	-	TGTGCCAGCAGCTTAGCGGCGAGGGGGACCAGGGGTGGCTACACCTTC	CASSLAARGTRGGYTF
TRBD1	TRBV5-1	TRBJ2-5	-	TGCGCCAGCAGCTTGTCCACAGGGGGCCTCCAAGAGACCCAGTACTTC	CASSLSTGGLQETQYF
TRBD1	TRBV9	TRBJ1-6	-	TGTGCCAGCAGCACTGGGGACAGTTATAATTCACCCCTCCACTTT	CASSTGDSYNSPLHF
-	TRBV9	TRBJ1-5	-	TGTGCCAGCAGCGTAGATGGACAGTACAATCAGCCCCAGCATTTT	CASSVDGQYNQPQHF
-	TRBV6-5	TRBJ2-1	-	TGTGCCAGCAGTCGGACTGGACTCTCCTACAATGAGCAGTTCTTC	CASSRTGLSYNEQFF
TRBD2	TRBV6-5	TRBJ2-4	-	TGTGCCAGCAGTTACGGGACTAGCGGGAGGGCACACTTC	CASSYGTSGRAHF
TRBD1	TRBV29-1	TRBJ2-1	-	TGCAGCGGACAGGGGGCCGATGAGCAGTTCTTC	CSGQGADEQFF
TRBD2	TRBV29-1	TRBJ2-1	-	TGCAGCGTTGAAGACCCACTGGGGGGGAACAATGAGCAGTTCTTC	CSVEDPLGGNNEQFF